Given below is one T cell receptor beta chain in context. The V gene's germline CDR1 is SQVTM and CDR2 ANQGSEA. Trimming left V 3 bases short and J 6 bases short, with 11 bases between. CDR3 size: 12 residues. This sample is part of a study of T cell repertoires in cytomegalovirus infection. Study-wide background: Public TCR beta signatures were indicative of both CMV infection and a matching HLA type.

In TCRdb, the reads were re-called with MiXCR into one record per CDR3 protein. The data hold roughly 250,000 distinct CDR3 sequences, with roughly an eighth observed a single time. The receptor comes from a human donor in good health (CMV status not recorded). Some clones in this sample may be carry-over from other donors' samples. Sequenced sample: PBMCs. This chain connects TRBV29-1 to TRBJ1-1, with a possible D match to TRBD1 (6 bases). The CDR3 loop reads CSVEGAGAEAFF. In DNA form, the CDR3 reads TGCAGCGTTGAGGGGGCGGGGGCTGAAGCTTTCTTT.